A single sample gave rise to the 30 T cell receptor beta chains below, sequenced in a study of blood T cells in healthy people across ages. Sample-barcoded 5' priming and a J-beta primer mix drove a second PCR of roughly 7 to 11 cycles. TCRdb redid the calling of the 5' RACE reads with MiXCR, one entry per CDR3 protein. The data hold about 1.4 million distinct CDR3 sequences, with 59% observed a single time. The sample consisted of blood. The source of these receptors is a man between 18 and 29 years old in good health.

This clonotype was seen only a few times. V gene TRBV10-3 combines with J gene TRBJ2-5; 7 nucleotides match TRBD2. CDR1 is ENHRY and CDR2 is SYGVKD in the germline V gene. The CDR3 loop spans 15 amino acids. J lost 3 bases, V lost 0 bases, and 4 bases had no gene match. The CDR3 region is CAISESTSAEETQYF. The CDR3 nucleotides are TGTGCCATCAGTGAGTCAACTAGCGCCGAAGAGACCCAGTACTTC.

There are a few counts of this clonotype. This chain uses TRBV12-3 or TRBV12-4 with TRBJ2-5, with 10 nucleotides matching TRBD2. V lost 3 bases to trimming and J lost 6 bases; unmatched junction nucleotides: 7. The CDR3 consists of 15 residues. The CDR3 coding sequence is TGTGCCAGCAGTTTCCGGACTAGCGGCGAAAAGACCCAGTACTTC. The encoded protein is CASSFRTSGEKTQYF.

The chain links TRBV5-1 to TRBJ2-2; 7 positions agree with TRBD1. V trimming: 4 bases; J trimming: 6 bases; junction bases outside the gene matches: 12. The CDR3 covers 16 residues. Germline V gives CDR1 SGHRS, CDR2 YFSETQ. Here the CDR3 DNA reads TGCGCCAGCAGCCTGGCCCAGACAGGGTATCCCGGGGAGCTGTTTTTT. Encoded protein: CASSLAQTGYPGELFF.

The chain uses TRBV28 and TRBJ2-3; D not certain. V was clipped by 4 bases and J by 7 bases, with 3 bases between them. Germline CDR1 is MDHEN and CDR2 is SYDVKM. The CDR3 has 10 amino acids. The CDR3 protein is CASSYNTQYF. The DNA of the CDR3 is TGTGCCAGCAGTTATAATACGCAGTATTTT.

The chain carries TRBV12-5 and TRBJ2-1; 9 bases are shared with TRBD2. V gave up 3 bases and J gave up 8 bases; unmatched junction bases: 11. The CDR3 runs to 16 residues. CDR1 is LGHNT, CDR2 FRNRAP, per germline. The CDR3 nucleotides are TGTGCTAGTGGTTTCCACCTAGCGGGGCAGTCGGATGAGCAGTTCTTC. Translating it yields CASGFHLAGQSDEQFF.

The gene calls are TRBV25-1 and TRBJ1-1; tentative D call: TRBD1 (5 bases). Germline values: CDR1 MGHDK, CDR2 SYGVNS. This CDR3 contains 13 residues. Trimming stripped 7 bases from V and 4 bases from J, with 13 bases between. CDR3 DNA sequence: TGTGCCAGCATAGGGCAGGGTCGCACTGAAGCTTTCTTT. This gives the protein CASIGQGRTEAFF.

The table lists this clonotype with a few counts. This chain joins TRBV20-1 and TRBJ1-2; TRBD1 might be the D (6 bases). The CDR3 sequence is 12 residues long. V was shortened by 4 bases and J by 3 bases, with 9 bases between the two germline ends. Germline CDR1 and CDR2: DFQATT and SNEGSKA (reference sequence). The CDR3 here is CSATGEHYGYTF. The CDR3 nucleotides are TGCAGTGCTACAGGGGAACACTATGGCTACACCTTC.

In the case of this clonotype: The junction and the germline gene differ at one end; a read error may be behind it. This chain links TRBV10-3 with TRBJ2-1; no clear D gene. This CDR3 region has 12 residues. CDR1 is ENHRY and CDR2 is SYGVKD in the germline V gene. This CDR3 reads CAINPGESETFF. For the CDR3, the DNA is TGCGCCATCAACCCTGGGGAAAGCGAAACGTTCTTC.

The rearrangement joins TRBV20-1 to TRBJ1-5; TRBD1 agrees at 8 bases. The CDR3 has 13 amino acids. Germline trimming cut 5 bases from V and 7 bases from J; bases unmatched to any gene: 7. Germline-derived CDR1 and CDR2 are DFQATT and SNEGSKA (reference sequence). The CDR3 DNA sequence: TGCAGTGCTTCTCAGGGGGCTGCACAGCCCCAGCATTTT. Protein product: CSASQGAAQPQHF.

The chain carries TRBV20-1 and TRBJ2-1, with TRBD2 identical over 9 bases. The V and J ends lost 0 bases and 6 bases, in that order; junction bases with no gene match: 12. CDR3 length: 17 residues. The germline V gene encodes CDR1 DFQATT and CDR2 SNEGSKA (reference sequence). CDR3 amino acids: CSARDVVGRGGGNEQFF. CDR3 DNA: TGCAGTGCTAGAGATGTAGTGGGGCGGGGGGGCGGCAATGAGCAGTTCTTC.

This chain uses TRBV7-2 with TRBJ1-5; no clear D. V was clipped by 1 base and J by 7 bases, with 14 bases between them. The CDR3 length is 15 residues. Looked up from germline, CDR1 is SGHTA and CDR2 is FQGNSA. The CDR3 here is CASSLVEGKVQPQHF. CDR3 sequence (DNA): TGTGCCAGCAGCTTAGTGGAAGGGAAGGTCCAGCCCCAGCATTTT.

This chain connects TRBV12-3 or TRBV12-4 to TRBJ1-3, with D unresolved. Trimming took off 9 bases at V and 0 bases at J, with 9 bases between the two ends. This CDR3 is 13 amino acids long. The CDR3 nucleotides are TGTGCCAGTGGGAAGACCTCTGGAAACACCATATATTTT. This translates into CASGKTSGNTIYF.

This clonotype occurred a few times. The chain uses TRBV15 and TRBJ2-1, with a weak D call TRBD1 (6 bases). The germline CDR1 and CDR2 sequences are LNHNV and YYDKDF (reference sequence). CDR3 length: 13 amino acids. V was shortened by 3 bases and J by 3 bases, with 6 bases between the two germline ends. CDR3 loop: CATSRDSYNEQFF. The DNA for the CDR3 is TGTGCCACCAGCAGGGACAGCTACAATGAGCAGTTCTTC.

This clonotype was picked up a small number of times. V is TRBV5-1 and J is TRBJ1-4; D not certain. This CDR3 has 15 amino acids. Germline CDR1 SGHRS, CDR2 YFSETQ. V lost 5 bases and J 6 bases, leaving 17 bases between the germline ends. DNA for the CDR3: TGCGCCAGCAGTTTGATGGACGGACGTTATGAAAAACTGTTTTTT. It specifies CASSLMDGRYEKLFF.

This clonotype was picked up many times. The chain joins TRBV20-1 to TRBJ2-7; D remains unclear. Between the trimmed V and J ends, which lost 0 bases and 0 bases, there was a span of 6 bases. This CDR3 comprises 13 residues. The germline V gene encodes CDR1 DFQATT and CDR2 SNEGSKA (reference sequence). The CDR3 loop is CSARETASYEQYF. The CDR3 DNA reads as TGCAGTGCTAGAGAAACAGCCTCCTACGAGCAGTACTTC.

There are a few counts of this clonotype. The gene calls are TRBV3-1 and TRBJ2-3; D unclear. The CDR3 spans 13 residues. The V gene lost 0 bases and the J gene lost 5 bases, with 6 bases spanning the gap. CDR1 LGHDT and CDR2 YNNKEL come from the germline V gene (reference sequence). The CDR3 reads CASSQDEEDTQYF. CDR3 nucleotide sequence: TGTGCCAGCAGCCAAGATGAGGAAGATACGCAGTATTTT.

This clonotype is a singleton in its sample. This rearrangement joins TRBV4-1 to TRBJ1-2, with D unclear. Germline loops: CDR1 MGHRA, CDR2 YSYEKL. The CDR3 has 15 amino acids. Trimming removed 4 bases from V and 1 base from J, with 13 bases in between. CDR3 bases: TGCGCCAGCAGCCCGGCCACAGCTAATAACTATGGCTACACCTTC. Its translation is CASSPATANNYGYTF.

V and J are TRBV4-2 and TRBJ1-1; D is unclear. The germline V gene has CDR1 LGHNA and CDR2 YNFKEQ. V gave up 1 base and J gave up 6 bases, with 12 bases separating them. This CDR3 comprises 14 residues. CDR3 region: CASSQVQAGSEAFF. CDR3 DNA sequence: TGTGCCAGCAGCCAAGTCCAGGCGGGGTCTGAAGCTTTCTTT.

Note on this clonotype: A read error may produce the germline difference seen at one junction end. The V call is TRBV6-1, the J call TRBJ1-3; a possible D gene is TRBD1 (6 bases). CDR1 and CDR2 from the germline V gene are MNHNS and SASEGT. This CDR3 comprises 17 residues. The CDR3 coding sequence is TGTGCGAGCAGAGGCCCAGGGGATTATTACTCTGGAAACACCATATATTTT. Protein sequence: CASRGPGDYYSGNTIYF.

This clonotype showed up just a few times. J is TRBJ1-2 and V is TRBV20-1; a possible D gene is TRBD1 (5 bases). Looked up from germline, CDR1 is DFQATT and CDR2 is SNEGSKA (reference sequence). The V gene lost 6 bases and the J gene lost 8 bases, with 19 bases spanning the gap. This CDR3 spans 13 amino acids. CDR3 region: CSALGPITGGYTF. In DNA, the CDR3 is TGCAGTGCCCTGGGGCCCATCACGGGGGGCTACACCTTC.

This clonotype has only a few counts. The J gene is TRBJ2-1, the V gene TRBV6-2 or TRBV6-3; D perhaps matches TRBD1 (6 bases). Trimming removed 0 bases from V and 13 bases from J, with 7 bases in between. The germline CDR1 and CDR2 sequences are MNHEY and SVGEGT. There are 11 residues in the CDR3. The CDR3, as DNA: TGTGCCAGCAGTTACTCGACAGGTCAGTTCTTC. Translation gives CASSYSTGQFF.

This chain uses TRBV29-1 with TRBJ2-2; D remains ambiguous. V was trimmed by 0 bases and J by 1 base, leaving 15 bases between them. CDR1 is SQVTM and CDR2 is ANQGSEA in the germline V gene. The CDR3 totals 17 residues. CDR3 DNA sequence: TGCAGCGTTGAAGAACGGCAGCCCTACTTGAACACCGGGGAGCTGTTTTTT. Amino acid sequence: CSVEERQPYLNTGELFF.

The rearrangement uses TRBV28 and TRBJ2-4, with 9 bases fitting TRBD1. The CDR3 sequence is 19 residues long. The V gene end was trimmed by 3 bases and the J gene end by 1 base; junction bases not matched to a gene: 13. Germline CDR1 reads MDHEN; CDR2 reads SYDVKM. CDR3 residues: CASSFYIGDRDRAKNIQYF. The CDR3 bases are TGTGCCAGCAGTTTTTATATAGGGGACAGGGATCGGGCCAAAAACATTCAGTACTTC.

For this clonotype: Compared with germline, one end of the junction differs, possibly owing to a read error. The rearrangement uses TRBV9 and TRBJ2-3, with 10 bases lining up with TRBD2. CDR1 is SGDLS and CDR2 is YYNGEE in the germline V gene. This CDR3 region has 19 residues. The CDR3 coding sequence is TGTGCCGGCAGCGTAGGTCACAGCGGGAGGGCCAGTGGGACAGATACGCAGTATTTT. This encodes CAGSVGHSGRASGTDTQYF. The full variable domain, rest sourced from reference TRBV9 and TRBJ2-3, is DSGVTQTPKHLITATGQRVTLRCSPRSGDLSVYWYQQSLDQGLQFLIQYYNGEERAKGNILERFSAQQFPDLHSELNLSSLELGDSALYFCAGSVGHSGRASGTDTQYFGPGTRLTVL.

The chain links TRBV27 to TRBJ2-7; D remains ambiguous. There are 13 residues in the CDR3. The germline gives CDR1 MNHEY, CDR2 SMNVEV (reference sequence). V was trimmed by 5 bases and J by 2 bases, leaving 10 bases between them. The CDR3 DNA reads as TGTGCCAGCAGTCTTCTTCCTCCCTACGAGCAGTACTTC. Protein: CASSLLPPYEQYF.

The J gene is TRBJ2-3, the V gene TRBV12-3 or TRBV12-4; D gene uncertain. Trimming left V 8 bases short and J 2 bases short, with 17 bases between. The CDR3 consists of 15 residues. CDR3 DNA sequence: TGTGCCAGCGGGGATGTTGCGAGACTCACAGATACGCAGTATTTT. Protein product: CASGDVARLTDTQYF.

The chain joins TRBV20-1 to TRBJ1-2, with 7 nucleotides matching TRBD1. The CDR3 is 14 residues long. CDR1 DFQATT and CDR2 SNEGSKA come from the germline V gene (reference sequence). The J segment lost 2 bases and the V segment lost 6 bases, leaving 9 bases of the junction unmatched. The CDR3 nucleotides read TGCAGTGCGACAAAACAGGGGCCCAACTATGGCTACACCTTC. Translation gives CSATKQGPNYGYTF.

V gene TRBV27 combines with J gene TRBJ1-5; a weak D match, TRBD1 (6 bases). Trimming pared 8 bases from V and 2 bases from J, leaving 13 bases between. The CDR3 length is 14 residues. The germline V gene encodes CDR1 MNHEY and CDR2 SMNVEV (reference sequence). CDR3 sequence (DNA): TGTGCCAGCCAAGCCGGGGGCGGCAATCAGCCCCAGCATTTT. Translation: CASQAGGGNQPQHF.

To note about this clonotype: Germline and junction disagree at one end, which may indicate a read error. The chain has TRBV2 and TRBJ2-3; D is possibly TRBD2 (5 bases). Germline CDR1 is SNHLY and CDR2 is FYNNEI. There are 13 residues in the CDR3. The CDR3 bases are TGTACCAGCAGTGGCCTAGCATTCGGGGCGCAGTATTTT. It specifies CTSSGLAFGAQYF.

V gene TRBV10-3 combines with J gene TRBJ2-7; D is unclear. Germline values: CDR1 ENHRY, CDR2 SYGVKD. Trimming pared 6 bases from V and 2 bases from J, leaving 17 bases between. There are 15 residues in the CDR3. The CDR3 DNA reads as TGTGCCATCAGCCTCGACTCTCTTCTAACCTACGAGCAGTACTTC. This sequence encodes CAISLDSLLTYEQYF.